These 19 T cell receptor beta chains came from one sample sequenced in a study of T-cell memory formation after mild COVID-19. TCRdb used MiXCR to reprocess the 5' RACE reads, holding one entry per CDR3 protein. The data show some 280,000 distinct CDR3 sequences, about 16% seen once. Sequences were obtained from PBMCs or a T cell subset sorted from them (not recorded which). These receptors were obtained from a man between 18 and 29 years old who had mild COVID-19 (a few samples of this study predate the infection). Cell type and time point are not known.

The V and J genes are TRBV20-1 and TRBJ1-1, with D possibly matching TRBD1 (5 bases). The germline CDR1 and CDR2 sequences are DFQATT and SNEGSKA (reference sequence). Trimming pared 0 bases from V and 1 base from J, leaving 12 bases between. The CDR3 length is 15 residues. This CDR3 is CSARDLGHSNTEAFF. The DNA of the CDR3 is TGCAGTGCTAGAGATCTTGGACACTCGAACACTGAAGCTTTCTTT.

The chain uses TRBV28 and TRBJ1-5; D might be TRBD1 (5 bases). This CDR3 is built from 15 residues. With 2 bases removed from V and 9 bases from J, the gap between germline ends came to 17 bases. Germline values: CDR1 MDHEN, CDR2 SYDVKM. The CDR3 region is CASSLPWGRGSPQHF. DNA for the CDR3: TGTGCCAGCAGTTTACCTTGGGGCCGGGGGTCGCCCCAGCATTTT.

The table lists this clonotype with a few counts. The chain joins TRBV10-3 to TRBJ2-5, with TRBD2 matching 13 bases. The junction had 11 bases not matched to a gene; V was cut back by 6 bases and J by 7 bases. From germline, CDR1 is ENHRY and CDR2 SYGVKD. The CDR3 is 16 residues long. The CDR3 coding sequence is TGTGCCATCAGCAGACTAGCGGGGGGTCTACATCGGACCCAGTACTTC. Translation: CAISRLAGGLHRTQYF.

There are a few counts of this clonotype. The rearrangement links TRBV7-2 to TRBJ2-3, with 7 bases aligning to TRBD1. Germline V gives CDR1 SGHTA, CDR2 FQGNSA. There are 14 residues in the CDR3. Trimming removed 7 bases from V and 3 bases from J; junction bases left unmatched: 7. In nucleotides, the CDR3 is TGTGCCAGCACCCCTGGGACAGCTACAGATACGCAGTATTTT. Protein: CASTPGTATDTQYF.

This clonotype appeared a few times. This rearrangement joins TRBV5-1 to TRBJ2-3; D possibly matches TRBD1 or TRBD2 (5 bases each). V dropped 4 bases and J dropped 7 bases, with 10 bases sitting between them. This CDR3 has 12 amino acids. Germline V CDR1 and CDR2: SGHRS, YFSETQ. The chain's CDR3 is CASSQWGNTQYF. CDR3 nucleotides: TGCGCCAGCAGCCAGTGGGGGAATACGCAGTATTTT.

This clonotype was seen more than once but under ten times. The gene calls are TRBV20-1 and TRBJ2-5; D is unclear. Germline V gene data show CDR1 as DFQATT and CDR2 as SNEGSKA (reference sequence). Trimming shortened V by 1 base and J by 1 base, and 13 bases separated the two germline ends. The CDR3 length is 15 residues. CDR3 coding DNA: TGCAGTGCTAGAGGGTTGGGCAGACTCCAAGAGACCCAGTACTTC. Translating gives CSARGLGRLQETQYF.

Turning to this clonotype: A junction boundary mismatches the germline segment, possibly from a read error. The CDR3 is CASRFQGTDTQYF. For the CDR3, the DNA is TGTGCCAGCCGCTTCCAAGGCACAGATACGCAGTATTTT. V is TRBV7-2 and J is TRBJ2-3; D gene ambiguous. Germline V gives CDR1 SGHTA, CDR2 FQGNSA. The CDR3 is 13 residues long.

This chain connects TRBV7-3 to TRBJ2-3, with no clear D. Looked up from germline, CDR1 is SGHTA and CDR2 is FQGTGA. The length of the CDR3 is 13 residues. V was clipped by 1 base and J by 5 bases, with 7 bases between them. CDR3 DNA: TGTGCCAGCAGCTTAATATCCGTAGATACGCAGTATTTT. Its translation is CASSLISVDTQYF.

The CDR3 nucleotides read TGTGCCAGCAGTTCCCGGGACCGAGAGACCCAGTACTTC. Its translation: CASSSRDRETQYF. The chain carries TRBV12-3 or TRBV12-4 and TRBJ2-5; possibly TRBD1 or TRBD2 for D (5 bases each). V lost 4 bases and J lost 4, with 10 bases in between. This CDR3 is built from 13 residues.

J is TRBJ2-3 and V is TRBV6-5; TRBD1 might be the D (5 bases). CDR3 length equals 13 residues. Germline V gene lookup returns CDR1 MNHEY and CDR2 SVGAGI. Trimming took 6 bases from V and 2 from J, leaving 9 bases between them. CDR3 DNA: TGTGCCAGCAGGGACACTAACACAGATACGCAGTATTTT. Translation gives CASRDTNTDTQYF.

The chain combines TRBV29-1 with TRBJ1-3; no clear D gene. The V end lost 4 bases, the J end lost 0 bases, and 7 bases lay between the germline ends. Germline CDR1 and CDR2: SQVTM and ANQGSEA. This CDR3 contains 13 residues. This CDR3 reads CSVVSLSGNTIYF. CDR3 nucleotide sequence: TGCAGCGTTGTAAGCCTCTCTGGAAACACCATATATTTT.

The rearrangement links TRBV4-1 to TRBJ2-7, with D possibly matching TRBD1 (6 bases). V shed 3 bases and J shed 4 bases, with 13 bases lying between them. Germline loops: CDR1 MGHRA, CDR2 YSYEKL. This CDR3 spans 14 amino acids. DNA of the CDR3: TGCGCCAGCAGCCAGCCAGGACAGTTTTACGAGCAGTACTTC. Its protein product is CASSQPGQFYEQYF.

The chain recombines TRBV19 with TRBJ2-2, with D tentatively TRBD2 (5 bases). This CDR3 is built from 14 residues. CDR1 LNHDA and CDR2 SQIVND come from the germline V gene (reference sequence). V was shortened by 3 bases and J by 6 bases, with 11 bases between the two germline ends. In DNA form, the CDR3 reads TGTGCCAGTAGTATGTTCGGGGTGGCCGGGGAGCTGTTTTTT. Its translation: CASSMFGVAGELFF.

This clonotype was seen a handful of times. The CDR3 here is CASSSQGKGQPQHF. The CDR3 nucleotides are TGTGCCAGCAGTTCACAGGGGAAGGGTCAGCCCCAGCATTTT. The chain has TRBV12-3 or TRBV12-4 and TRBJ1-5; 7 bases fit TRBD1. The CDR3 covers 14 residues. J lost 6 bases, V lost 4 bases, and 6 bases had no gene match.

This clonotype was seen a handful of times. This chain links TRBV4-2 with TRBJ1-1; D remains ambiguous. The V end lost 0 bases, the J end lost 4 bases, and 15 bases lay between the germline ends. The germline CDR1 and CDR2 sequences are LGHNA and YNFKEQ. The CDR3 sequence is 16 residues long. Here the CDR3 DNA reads TGTGCCAGCAGCCAAGAGCCCCAGGTACTGGGCACTGAAGCTTTCTTT. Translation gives CASSQEPQVLGTEAFF.

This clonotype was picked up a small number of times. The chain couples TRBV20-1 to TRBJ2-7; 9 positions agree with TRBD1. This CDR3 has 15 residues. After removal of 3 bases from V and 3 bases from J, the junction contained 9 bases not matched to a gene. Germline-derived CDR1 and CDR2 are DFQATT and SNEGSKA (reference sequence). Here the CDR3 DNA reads TGCAGTGCTAGGGGGTATGGGACAGGGTTCTACGAGCAGTACTTC. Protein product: CSARGYGTGFYEQYF.

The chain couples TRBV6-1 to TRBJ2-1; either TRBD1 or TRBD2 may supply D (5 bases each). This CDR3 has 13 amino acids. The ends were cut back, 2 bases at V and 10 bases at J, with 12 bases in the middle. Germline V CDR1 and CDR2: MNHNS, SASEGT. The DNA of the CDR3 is TGTGCCAGCAGTGAAAGCCGGGGCTGGGAGCAGTTCTTC. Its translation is CASSESRGWEQFF.

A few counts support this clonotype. DNA of the CDR3: TGTGCCAGTGTAAGCGGGGGGGCGTTCTACAATGAGCAGTTCTTC. This gives the protein CASVSGGAFYNEQFF. The chain is built from TRBV6-2 or TRBV6-3 and TRBJ2-1, with 10 bases matching TRBD2. Germline loops: CDR1 MNHEY, CDR2 SVGEGT. The CDR3 runs to 15 residues. J lost 3 bases, V lost 9 bases, and 8 bases had no gene match.

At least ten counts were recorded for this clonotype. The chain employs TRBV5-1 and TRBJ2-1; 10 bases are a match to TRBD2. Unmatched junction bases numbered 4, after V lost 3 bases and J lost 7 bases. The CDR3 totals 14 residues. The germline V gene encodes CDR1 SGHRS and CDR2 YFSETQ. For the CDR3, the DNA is TGCGCCAGCAGCTCTAGCGGGGGCCATAATGAGCAGTTCTTC. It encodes CASSSSGGHNEQFF.